This TCR beta chain was documented in a study of CD8 T cells in Susac syndrome. Study-wide results and caveats: None of the CD4+ T cell repertoires in Susac syndrome showed clonal expansion.

Reverse transcription used about 0.45 to 1 ug RNA and random hexamers. TCRdb re-called the immunoSEQ multiplex PCR reads with MiXCR, one entry per CDR3 protein. This sample carries about 150,000 distinct CDR3 sequences, 90% to 97% of them seen once, and the ten largest clones take over 0.065%. Notes on this clonotype: Its antigen is not identified.

This receptor was identified in a human donor with Susac syndrome. The sequencing input was CD4+ T cells from PBMCs.

The CDR3 region is CSVGQTNTEAFF. The CDR3 DNA reads as TGCAGCGTTGGTCAGACGAACACTGAAGCTTTCTTT. The rearrangement uses TRBV29-1 and TRBJ1-1; D is ambiguous. CDR1 and CDR2 (germline): SQVTM, ANQGSEA. This CDR3 is built from 12 residues. Trimming cost V 4 bases and J 1 base, with 7 bases left between them.